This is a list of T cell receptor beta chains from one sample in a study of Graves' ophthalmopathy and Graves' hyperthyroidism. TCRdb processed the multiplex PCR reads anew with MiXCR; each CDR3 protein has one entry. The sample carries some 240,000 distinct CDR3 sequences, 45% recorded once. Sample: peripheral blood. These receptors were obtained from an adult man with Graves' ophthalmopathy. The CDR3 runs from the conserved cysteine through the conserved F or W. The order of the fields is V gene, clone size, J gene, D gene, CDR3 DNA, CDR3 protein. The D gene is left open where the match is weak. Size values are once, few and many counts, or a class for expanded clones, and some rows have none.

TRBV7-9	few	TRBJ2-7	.	TGTGCCAGCAGCCCTCCGTTGCGGGACTCGCACCACGAGCAGTACTTC	CASSPPLRDSHHEQYF
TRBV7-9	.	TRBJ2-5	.	TGTGCCAGCAGCCCACCCCTAGGGGAGGGGGAAGAGACCCAGTACTTC	CASSPPLGEGEETQYF
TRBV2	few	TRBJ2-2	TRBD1	TGTGCCAGCAGTGCCCAGGGGGCGAACACCGGGGAGCTGTTTTTT	CASSAQGANTGELFF
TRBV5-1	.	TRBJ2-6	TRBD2	TGCGCCAGCAGCTCTAAAACGGGACTAGCGGGGGGAGTAGGGCCAGGGGCCAACGTCCTGACTTTC	CASSSKTGLAGGVGPGANVLTF
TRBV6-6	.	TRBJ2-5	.	TGTGCCAGTCAAAGGGGCCACCAAGAGACCCAGTACTTC	CASQRGHQETQYF
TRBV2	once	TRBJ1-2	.	TGTGCCAGCAGTGACAAGAACGGCTACACCTTC	CASSDKNGYTF
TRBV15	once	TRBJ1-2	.	TGTGCCACCAGCAGCTCTCGCAGTGAGTCAGACTATGGCTACACCTTC	CATSSSRSESDYGYTF
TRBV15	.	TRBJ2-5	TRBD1	TGTGCCACCAGCGGGGGGGACAGGGGGCGGTACTTC	CATSGGDRGRYF
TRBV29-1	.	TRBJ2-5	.	TGCAGCGCCTCCTCGGAGAGGCGGGAGACCCAGTACTTC	CSASSERRETQYF
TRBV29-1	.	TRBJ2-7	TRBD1	TGCAGCGTTGGACAGGGGATCTACGAGCAGTACTTC	CSVGQGIYEQYF
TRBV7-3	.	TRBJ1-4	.	TGTGCCAGCAGCTTAGATGGGCCGGGAAGCATGAATGAAAAACTGTTTTTT	CASSLDGPGSMNEKLFF
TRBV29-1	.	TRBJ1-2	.	TGCAGCGTTTCCGGGCCAGCTAACTATGGCTACACCTTC	CSVSGPANYGYTF
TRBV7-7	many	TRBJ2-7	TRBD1	TGTGCTAGCAGCGTCGGGACAGGGCGAGAGCAGTACTTC	CASSVGTGREQYF
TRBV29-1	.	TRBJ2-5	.	TGCAGCGCCCCCGGGGGTCAGCTCCAAGAGACCCAGTACTTC	CSAPGGQLQETQYF
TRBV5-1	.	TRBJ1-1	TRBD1	TGCGCCAGCAGCAGGGGACAGGGGTGGACTGAAGCTTTCTTT	CASSRGQGWTEAFF
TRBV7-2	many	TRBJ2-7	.	TGTGCCAGCAGCTTAAGTTGGGGGACCTACGAGCAGTACTTC	CASSLSWGTYEQYF
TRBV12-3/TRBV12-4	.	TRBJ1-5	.	TGTGCCAGCAGTTTAGCGGCCAATCAGCCCCAGCATTTT	CASSLAANQPQHF
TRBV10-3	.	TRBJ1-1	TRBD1	TGTGCCAGCAGCCGGGACAGGGATGACACTGAAGCTTTCTTT	CASSRDRDDTEAFF